Presented here are 9 T cell receptor beta chains from one specimen sequenced in a study of brain T cells in children with intractable seizures. Libraries were prepared by immunoSEQ multiplex PCR; TCRdb keeps only in-frame clonotypes and omits some of them. The sample holds approximately 330,000 clones; approximately 93% are singletons and the top ten take roughly 6%. Time point defined: blood from clinic visit 5 months post-surgery; TSC patient then seizure free. Specimen: peripheral blood, collected 4 to 5 months after surgery. The receptor set was obtained from a boy under two years old with tuberous sclerosis and intractable seizures.

The rearrangement uses TRBV5-5 and TRBJ2-3; no definite D call. CDR3 length: 14 amino acids. The germline V gene has CDR1 SGHKS and CDR2 YYEKEE (reference sequence). The germline V and J ends were trimmed by 4 bases and 2 bases, with 11 bases remaining between them. In nucleotides, the CDR3 is TGTGCCAGCAGCCACCAGACCCTCACAGATACGCAGTATTTT. Amino acid sequence: CASSHQTLTDTQYF.

The rearrangement joins TRBV29-1 to TRBJ1-4; 9 bases align to TRBD1. This CDR3 has 13 amino acids. From germline, CDR1 is SQVTM and CDR2 ANQGSEA. The V and J ends lost 6 bases and 7 bases, in that order; junction bases with no gene match: 6. The CDR3 DNA follows: TGCAGCGTCTATGGACAGGGGTCTGAAAAACTGTTTTTT. This gives the protein CSVYGQGSEKLFF.

The chain couples TRBV23-1 to TRBJ1-6, with 11 bases that match TRBD1. TRBV23-1 is an ORF for which the function is uncertain. V shed 3 bases and J 4 bases; nucleotides not matched to a gene: 8. This CDR3 has 18 residues. The CDR3 nucleotides read TGCGCCAGCAGTCATCGAGGGACAGGGGGGGATTATAATTCACCCCTCCACTTT. Protein: CASSHRGTGGDYNSPLHF.

The chain links TRBV30 to TRBJ2-2; D remains unclear. The CDR3 is made up of 14 amino acids. The germline CDR1 and CDR2 sequences are GTSNPN and SVGIG (reference sequence). Deletions cut 8 bases from V and 0 bases from J, with 13 bases between. The CDR3 reads CANRVGANTGELFF. The CDR3 nucleotides are TGTGCCAACCGGGTGGGTGCGAACACCGGGGAGCTGTTTTTT.

This clone was recorded once. This chain joins TRBV7-3 and TRBJ2-3; D is perhaps TRBD2 (5 bases). Germline values: CDR1 SGHTA, CDR2 FQGTGA. V was clipped by 0 bases and J by 1 base, with 5 bases between them. There are 14 residues in the CDR3. The CDR3 reads CASSLTGGTDTQYF. The CDR3 nucleotides read TGTGCCAGCAGCTTAACCGGGGGCACAGATACGCAGTATTTT.

This sequence joins TRBV29-1 and TRBJ2-7; 9 bases match TRBD1. Germline values: CDR1 SQVTM, CDR2 ANQGSEA. This CDR3 is 14 amino acids long. V lost 3 bases and J lost 1; bases outside the gene matches: 4. This CDR3 reads CSVDPGTGSYEQYF. The DNA for the CDR3 is TGCAGCGTTGATCCTGGGACAGGGTCCTACGAGCAGTACTTC.

The chain employs TRBV27 and TRBJ2-2; no clear D. CDR1 and CDR2 (germline): MNHEY, SMNVEV (reference sequence). Trimming left V 0 bases short and J 1 base short, with 6 bases between. The length of the CDR3 is 15 residues. The CDR3 coding sequence is TGTGCCAGCAGTTTATCGACGGAGAACACCGGGGAGCTGTTTTTT. Translation: CASSLSTENTGELFF.

The table lists this clone with a count of one. The rearrangement joins TRBV13 to TRBJ2-5; D unclear. Trimming shortened V by 4 bases and J by 4 bases, and 10 bases separated the two germline ends. CDR1 is PRHDT and CDR2 is FYEKMQ in the germline V gene (reference sequence). There are 13 residues in the CDR3. The CDR3 region is CASSSIIAETQYF. CDR3 in DNA: TGTGCCAGCAGCTCTATCATAGCAGAGACCCAGTACTTC.

The rearrangement uses TRBV7-9 and TRBJ1-2; D gene ambiguous. The V and J ends lost 4 bases and 7 bases respectively, with 10 bases between them. This CDR3 contains 12 residues. The germline gives CDR1 SEHNR, CDR2 FQNEAQ (reference sequence). CDR3 residues: CASSWRTTGYTF. The CDR3 nucleotides are TGTGCCAGCAGCTGGAGGACGACTGGCTACACCTTC.